This T cell receptor (beta chain) is drawn from a study of Ad26.COV2.S vaccination and SARS-CoV-2 variants. As to treatment: around 19 received Ad26.COV2.S at low or high dose, single or two shots; 5 received placebo; per-sample allocation not given. Material that was analyzed had been drawn on day 63 after the first vaccine or placebo injection. The germline CDR1 and CDR2 sequences are SGDLS and YYNGEE. Trimming stripped 4 bases from V and 8 bases from J, with 13 bases between. This CDR3 contains 13 residues. Method: immunoSEQ multiplex PCR; TCRdb's copy keeps in-frame clones and lacks some. The sample has about 470,000 clones, about 92% seen once. The table lists this clone with a few counts.

This clonotype was sampled from a person aged 18-60 years who received the Ad26.COV2.S COVID-19 vaccine or a placebo. The chain couples TRBV9 to TRBJ2-1; possibly TRBD1 or TRBD2 for D (5 bases each). This material consisted of peripheral blood, taken in a trial of Ad26.COV2.S vaccine versus placebo. The CDR3 loop reads CASSPPQGDEQFF. Here the CDR3 DNA reads TGTGCCAGCAGCCCCCCCCAGGGAGATGAGCAGTTCTTC.